A single T cell receptor (beta chain) is shown here with its context. Its antigen is currently unknown. Relative to the germline gene, one junction end is altered; a read error may explain this. Amplification targeted TCR beta CDR3 regions from RNA transcripts. HTBI primers were employed in a first-round RT-PCR of the TCR CDR3. TCRdb processed the multiplex PCR reads anew with MiXCR; each CDR3 protein has one entry. This table has about 640,000 distinct CDR3 sequences, around 15% appearing once. Ophthalmopathy patients all had a Clinical Activity Score of at least 3, a NOSPECS grade of at least 4 and disease under 3 months old. This CDR3 region has 20 residues. Germline-derived CDR1 and CDR2 are ENHRY and SYGVKD. This sample is part of a study of T cells in Graves' hyperthyroidism and ophthalmopathy. Study-level information: Peripheral blood was acquired at first diagnosis, ahead of any therapy whatsoever.

Findings and limits, study-wide: Blood also showed most of the thyroid clonotypes that were expanded above 0.001.

The V gene is TRBV10-3, the J gene TRBJ2-1, with 15 bases lining up with TRBD2. Sequencing was carried out using blood. The TCR was taken from a woman in her forties or fifties with Graves' ophthalmopathy. This chain's CDR3 is CAISEPGTSGRTGSYDEQFF. The CDR3 coding sequence is TGTGCCATCAGTGAACCTGGGACTAGCGGGAGGACGGGCTCCTACGATGAGCAGTTCTTC.